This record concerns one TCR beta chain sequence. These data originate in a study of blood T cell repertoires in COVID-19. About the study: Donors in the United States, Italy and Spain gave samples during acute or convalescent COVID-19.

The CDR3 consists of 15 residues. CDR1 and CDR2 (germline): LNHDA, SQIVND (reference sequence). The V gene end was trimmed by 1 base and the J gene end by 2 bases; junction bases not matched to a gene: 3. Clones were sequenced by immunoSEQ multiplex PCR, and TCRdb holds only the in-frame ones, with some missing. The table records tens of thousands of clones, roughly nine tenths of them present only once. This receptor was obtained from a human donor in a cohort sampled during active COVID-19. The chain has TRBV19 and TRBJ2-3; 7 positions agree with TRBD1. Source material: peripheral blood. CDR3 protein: CASSIGGQSTDTQYF. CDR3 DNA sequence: TGTGCCAGTAGTATAGGGGGACAGTCCACAGATACGCAGTATTTT.